A selection of T cell receptor beta chains follows, all from one sample in a study of cytomegalovirus exposure and HLA in healthy donors. Assay used: immunoSEQ multiplex PCR; TCRdb lists only in-frame clones, some missing. The sample lists about 160,000 clones; about 85% were seen once. Sequenced input: PBMCs. The origin of the receptors is a male donor in good health and CMV-seropositive. Both conserved end residues are part of each CDR3. The D gene is left open where the match is weak. Clone size is shown for a subset of rows, as once, few, many or a class of expanded clone.

>TRBD2|TRBJ2-5|NA|TRBV14
CASSRTLKTGGTQYF
TGTGCCAGCAGCCGTACCCTAAAGACGGGAGGGACCCAGTACTTC
>TRBD1|TRBJ1-1|NA|TRBV27
CASSFAGQGGPGTEAFF
TGTGCCAGCAGTTTCGCGGGACAGGGGGGGCCGGGCACTGAAGCTTTCTTT
>TRBD2|TRBJ2-2|NA|TRBV9
CATTGGPRGRALAGELFF
TGTGCCACTACGGGAGGGCCTCGGGGGAGGGCCTTGGCCGGGGAGCTGTTTTTT
>NA|TRBJ2-1|once|TRBV12-5
CASGFLASSYNEQFF
TGTGCTAGTGGTTTTCTAGCGAGCTCCTACAATGAGCAGTTCTTC
>NA|TRBJ1-2|NA|TRBV30
CAWRQAESTPYHYGYTF
TGTGCCTGGAGGCAGGCCGAATCCACCCCATACCACTATGGCTACACCTTC
>NA|TRBJ2-1|NA|TRBV5-4
CASSLTGVDEQFF
TGTGCCAGCAGCTTGACGGGAGTGGATGAGCAGTTCTTC
>TRBD2|TRBJ2-1|NA|TRBV7-9
CASSPREIAGGPQFF
TGTGCCAGCAGCCCTCGAGAGATAGCGGGAGGGCCGCAGTTCTTC
>TRBD2|TRBJ2-7|NA|TRBV6-4
CASSDRQLAGGNYEQYF
TGTGCCAGCAGTGACCGCCAATTAGCGGGAGGAAACTACGAGCAGTACTTC
>NA|TRBJ2-7|NA|TRBV5-1
CASSLWSGRSYEQYF
TGCGCCAGCAGCTTGTGGTCAGGGCGGTCCTACGAGCAGTACTTC
>TRBD1|TRBJ2-7|NA|TRBV27
CASSLMDRGHEQYF
TGTGCCAGCAGTTTAATGGACAGGGGCCACGAGCAGTACTTC
>TRBD1|TRBJ1-1|NA|TRBV6-1
CASTGTAEAFF
TGTGCCAGCACTGGGACAGCTGAAGCTTTCTTT
>NA|TRBJ2-5|NA|TRBV7-3
CASRAAAHQETQYF
TGTGCCAGCAGGGCTGCGGCTCACCAAGAGACCCAGTACTTC
>NA|TRBJ2-2|NA|TRBV10-3
CAISERAGTSGELFF
TGTGCCATCAGTGAGAGGGCGGGGACGAGCGGGGAGCTGTTTTTT
>NA|TRBJ2-6|NA|TRBV5-1
CASSLGPSFSGANVLTF
TGCGCCAGCAGCTTGGGCCCTAGTTTCTCTGGGGCCAACGTCCTGACTTTC
>TRBD1|TRBJ1-1|NA|TRBV9
CASSVGWGQGVMNTEAFF
TGTGCCAGCAGCGTAGGGTGGGGACAGGGCGTAATGAACACTGAAGCTTTCTTT
>TRBD1|TRBJ2-2|NA|TRBV6-4
CASRGQGTGELFF
TGTGCCAGCAGGGGACAGGGGACCGGGGAGCTGTTTTTT
>NA|TRBJ2-1|NA|TRBV2
CASDSKNEQFF
TGTGCCAGCGACTCAAAGAATGAGCAGTTCTTC
>TRBD2|TRBJ2-2|NA|TRBV10-3
CAITSGRAYFGELFF
TGTGCCATCACCAGCGGGAGGGCCTATTTCGGGGAGCTGTTTTTT
>TRBD1|TRBJ1-2|NA|TRBV7-7
CASSWDSTGVDYTF
TGTGCTAGCAGCTGGGACTCGACAGGGGTTGACTACACCTTC
>NA|TRBJ2-1|NA|TRBV7-2
CASSLKRLHSYNEQFF
TGTGCCAGCAGCTTAAAGCGCCTCCACTCCTACAATGAGCAGTTCTTC
>NA|TRBJ2-5|NA|TRBV29-1
CSVAGGLETQYF
TGCAGCGTTGCGGGCGGGTTAGAGACCCAGTACTTC
>TRBD1|TRBJ2-5|NA|TRBV6-5
CASSYSGQGYETQYF
TGTGCCAGCAGTTACTCGGGACAGGGTTACGAGACCCAGTACTTC
>TRBD2|TRBJ2-1|NA|TRBV30
CAWRGGGRPSYNEQFF
TGTGCCTGGAGGGGGGGCGGGAGGCCTTCCTACAATGAGCAGTTCTTC
>TRBD1|TRBJ1-5|once|TRBV19
CASSIGTDQPQHF
TGTGCCAGTAGTATCGGGACAGATCAGCCCCAGCATTTT
>NA|TRBJ1-5|NA|TRBV21-1
CASSMGQGIDQPQHF
TGTGCCAGCAGCATGGGACAGGGTATCGATCAGCCCCAGCATTTT
>NA|TRBJ2-7|NA|TRBV6-5
CASSIRQAYEQYF
TGTGCCAGCAGTATCCGACAGGCCTACGAGCAGTACTTC
>TRBD2|TRBJ2-1|NA|TRBV4-3
CASSLRRGLAGDYNEQFF
TGCGCCAGCAGCCTCCGCCGTGGACTAGCGGGAGACTACAATGAGCAGTTCTTC
>NA|TRBJ2-7|NA|TRBV5-1
CASSSRQRSSYEQYF
TGCGCCAGCAGCTCTCGACAGAGAAGCTCCTACGAGCAGTACTTC
>TRBD2|TRBJ2-1|NA|TRBV19
CARTAGTSGRDEQFF
TGTGCCAGGACGGCCGGGACTAGCGGGAGAGATGAGCAGTTCTTC
>NA|TRBJ1-3|NA|TRBV14
CASSQEPQGSSGNTIYF
TGTGCCAGCAGCCAAGAACCCCAGGGAAGCTCTGGAAACACCATATATTTT
>TRBD2|TRBJ2-5|NA|TRBV7-6
CASSLAAGGETQYF
TGTGCCAGCAGCTTAGCGGCGGGAGGAGAGACCCAGTACTTC
>TRBD1|TRBJ2-7|NA|TRBV13
CASSSGTGEYEQYF
TGTGCCAGCAGCTCCGGGACAGGGGAATACGAGCAGTACTTC